The 27 T cell receptor beta chains below come from one sample, sequenced in a study of a mutant IDH1 vaccine in newly diagnosed glioma. Indicated time point: week 35, safety follow-up. The study gave 300 ug of mutant IDH1 20-mer peptide per vaccine dose, with topical imiquimod. TCRdb keeps only in-frame clones here, not all; method: immunoSEQ multiplex PCR. The table has about 54,000 clones, approximately 80% seen once. These receptors have no identified antigens. Sequencing used PBMCs, obtained from a glioma patient whose treatment included an IDH1 peptide vaccine. The receptors stem from a woman aged 18-29 years with glioma.

This sequence joins TRBV7-9 and TRBJ2-7; 9 nucleotides line up with TRBD2. After removal of 4 bases from V and 1 base from J, the junction contained 8 bases not matched to a gene. Germline values: CDR1 SEHNR, CDR2 FQNEAQ (reference sequence). There are 16 residues in the CDR3. The CDR3 sequence is CASSSRRLAGSYEQYF. The CDR3 DNA reads TGTGCCAGCAGCTCGAGGCGTCTAGCGGGATCCTACGAGCAGTACTTC.

The chain employs TRBV5-1 and TRBJ2-1; D possibly matches TRBD1 or TRBD2 (6 bases each). The CDR3 has 15 amino acids. Germline loops: CDR1 SGHRS, CDR2 YFSETQ. V shed 0 bases and J shed 5 bases, with 12 bases lying between them. The CDR3 DNA follows: TGCGCCAGCAGCTTGGTCTCGGGGGCTAACAATGAGCAGTTCTTC. Translated: CASSLVSGANNEQFF.

The chain uses TRBV29-1 and TRBJ2-1; 10 bases are a match to TRBD2. Trimming cost V 2 bases and J 6 bases; bases outside gene matches: 10. CDR3 length: 16 amino acids. Germline V CDR1 and CDR2: SQVTM, ANQGSEA. The CDR3 region has the DNA TGCAGCGTTGAAAAGCGGGGGGGCCAATCGGGCAATGAGCAGTTCTTC. The encoded protein is CSVEKRGGQSGNEQFF.

This chain joins TRBV5-5 and TRBJ2-7, with D hard to call. CDR1 and CDR2 from the germline V gene are SGHKS and YYEKEE (reference sequence). The CDR3 is made up of 14 amino acids. With 7 bases removed from V and 0 bases from J, the gap between germline ends came to 14 bases. CDR3 coding DNA: TGTGCCAGCCGCTCACAGTGGAGCTCCTACGAGCAGTACTTC. It codes for CASRSQWSSYEQYF.

V gene TRBV4-3 combines with J gene TRBJ1-3; no clear D gene. Germline assignment: CDR1 LGHNA and CDR2 YSLEER. V was trimmed by 0 bases and J by 2 bases, leaving 17 bases between them. This CDR3 has 18 residues. The CDR3 sequence: CASSQDKARAGAGNTIYF. The DNA for the CDR3 is TGCGCCAGCAGCCAAGATAAGGCGCGGGCCGGGGCTGGAAACACCATATATTTT.

The chain carries TRBV19 and TRBJ2-3; 9 bases are shared with TRBD1. The ends lost 8 bases at V and 6 bases at J; junction bases unmatched: 18. The length of the CDR3 is 17 residues. Germline CDR1 reads LNHDA; CDR2 reads SQIVND (reference sequence). The CDR3 spells CASSSRTGALGIDTQYF. The CDR3 DNA is TGTGCCAGTTCCTCCCGGACAGGGGCCTTGGGAATTGATACGCAGTATTTT.

This chain uses TRBV6-6 with TRBJ2-2, with a tentative D call TRBD2 (7 bases). V shed 0 bases and J shed 7 bases, with 15 bases lying between them. This CDR3 is 16 amino acids long. Germline lookup yields CDR1 MNHNY and CDR2 SVGAGI (reference sequence). CDR3 bases: TGTGCCAGCAGTTACTCGGCGGGGGCCGAAAACGGGGAGCTGTTTTTT. This sequence encodes CASSYSAGAENGELFF.

This clone came up once. This chain joins TRBV19 and TRBJ1-2; the D is unclear. The germline gives CDR1 LNHDA, CDR2 SQIVND (reference sequence). The CDR3 totals 16 residues. Trimming left V 4 bases short and J 7 bases short, with 22 bases between. In DNA form, the CDR3 reads TGTGCCAGTAGTAATGCAGGTGGAATAGGTCCCCGTGGCTACACCTTC. Protein sequence: CASSNAGGIGPRGYTF.

This clone was counted once. This sequence joins TRBV6-6 and TRBJ2-1; D might be TRBD2 (5 bases). CDR3 length equals 14 residues. Deletions cut 8 bases from V and 5 bases from J, with 16 bases between. The germline V gene has CDR1 MNHNY and CDR2 SVGAGI (reference sequence). The CDR3 protein is CASGYSEVDNEQFF. CDR3 coding DNA: TGTGCCAGCGGCTACTCGGAGGTTGACAATGAGCAGTTCTTC.

The chain couples TRBV4-1 to TRBJ1-1; D is perhaps TRBD1 (5 bases). CDR3 length: 14 residues. V dropped 0 bases and J dropped 5 bases, with 10 bases sitting between them. CDR1 and CDR2 (germline): MGHRA, YSYEKL. This CDR3 is CASSQDRGTTEAFF. DNA of the CDR3: TGCGCCAGCAGCCAAGATCGGGGGACTACTGAAGCTTTCTTT.

The chain recombines TRBV5-4 with TRBJ2-6; unclear D gene. Trimming pared 0 bases from V and 0 bases from J, leaving 4 bases between. Per germline, CDR1 SGHNT and CDR2 YYREEE (reference sequence). The CDR3 has 15 amino acids. CDR3 nucleotide sequence: TGTGCCAGCAGCTTGGAGGGCTCTGGGGCCAACGTCCTGACTTTC. Amino acid sequence: CASSLEGSGANVLTF.

The genes are TRBV7-8 and TRBJ2-7, with unresolved D. The CDR3 sequence is 12 residues long. The germline gives CDR1 SGHVS, CDR2 FQNEAQ. Trimming pared 0 bases from V and 5 bases from J, leaving 5 bases between. The CDR3 DNA sequence: TGTGCCAGCAGCTTAGCGCTGGACGAGCAGTACTTC. This gives the protein CASSLALDEQYF.

The chain carries TRBV19 and TRBJ2-1, with 7 bases identical to TRBD1. Germline CDR1 is LNHDA and CDR2 is SQIVND (reference sequence). This CDR3 comprises 16 residues. V shed 1 base, J shed 2 bases, and the junction held 5 bases outside the gene matches. CDR3 bases: TGTGCCAGTAGTATAGGGTCGGGACAGACCTACAATGAGCAGTTCTTC. It encodes CASSIGSGQTYNEQFF.

The chain recombines TRBV7-9 with TRBJ1-3; D gene ambiguous. The CDR3 runs to 15 residues. Germline lookup yields CDR1 SEHNR and CDR2 FQNEAQ (reference sequence). The germline V and J ends were trimmed by 1 base and 4 bases, with 11 bases remaining between them. Here the CDR3 DNA reads TGTGCCAGCAGCTTAGGGGCAGTGGCAGGAAACACCATATATTTT. It codes for CASSLGAVAGNTIYF.

V is TRBV4-3 and J is TRBJ1-1; weak D call: TRBD1 (6 bases). This CDR3 contains 16 residues. With 0 bases removed from V and 3 bases from J, the gap between germline ends came to 14 bases. Germline V gene data show CDR1 as LGHNA and CDR2 as YSLEER. Here the CDR3 reads CASSQDSGGGDTEAFF. DNA of the CDR3: TGCGCCAGCAGCCAAGATTCGGGGGGCGGGGACACTGAAGCTTTCTTT.

The chain combines TRBV6-4 with TRBJ2-7; 8 nucleotides match TRBD2. From germline, CDR1 is MRHNA and CDR2 SNTAGT. This CDR3 spans 16 amino acids. The J segment lost 2 bases and the V segment lost 3 bases, leaving 9 bases of the junction unmatched. The CDR3 here is CASSEGGGREAYEQYF. The CDR3 DNA is TGTGCCAGCAGTGAGGGCGGGGGGCGGGAGGCCTACGAGCAGTACTTC.

The V and J genes are TRBV29-1 and TRBJ1-5; 8 bases agree with TRBD1. CDR1 and CDR2 from the germline V gene are SQVTM and ANQGSEA. V gave up 7 bases and J gave up 4 bases; unmatched junction bases: 12. The CDR3 consists of 15 residues. Here the CDR3 reads CSALLPGTGNQPQHF. Here the CDR3 DNA reads TGCAGCGCCCTCCTCCCCGGGACAGGTAATCAGCCCCAGCATTTT. Full variable domain (rest looked up from reference TRBV29-1 and TRBJ1-5): SAVISQKPSRDICQRGTSLTIQCQVDSQVTMMFWYRQQPGQSLTLIATANQGSEATYESGFVIDKFPISRPNLTFSTLTVSNMSPEDSSIYLCSALLPGTGNQPQHFGDGTRLSIL.

This sequence joins TRBV6-5 and TRBJ1-2; 7 nucleotides match TRBD1. CDR1 is MNHEY, CDR2 SVGAGI, per germline. The CDR3 runs 15 residues. Trimming removed 8 bases from V and 8 bases from J; junction bases left unmatched: 17. CDR3 bases: TGTGCCAGCCAAAGAACAGGGGCCTCGTGGGGCGGCTACACCTTC. It translates to CASQRTGASWGGYTF.

V and J are TRBV2 and TRBJ2-7, with no clear D. The V gene lost 8 bases and the J gene lost 4 bases, with 9 bases spanning the gap. The germline CDR1 and CDR2 sequences are SNHLY and FYNNEI. CDR3 length: 11 amino acids. The CDR3 loop is CASQDGYEQYF. DNA for the CDR3: TGTGCCAGCCAGGACGGGTACGAGCAGTACTTC.

The chain uses TRBV7-9 and TRBJ2-2, with 10 bases lining up with TRBD2. CDR1 is SEHNR and CDR2 is FQNEAQ in the germline V gene (reference sequence). After removal of 6 bases from V and 1 base from J, the junction contained 2 bases not matched to a gene. This CDR3 has 15 residues. CDR3 coding DNA: TGTGCCAGCAGTCGACTAGCGGGGAACACCGGGGAGCTGTTTTTT. Translation: CASSRLAGNTGELFF. The full variable domain, in which reference TRBV7-9 and TRBJ2-2 provide the parts outside the CDR3, is DTGVSQNPRHKITKRGQNVTFRCDPISEHNRLYWYRQTLGQGPEFLTYFQNEAQLEKSRLLSDRFSAERPKGSFSTLEIQRTEQGDSAMYLCASSRLAGNTGELFFGEGSRLTVL.

V usage is TRBV7-9 and J usage is TRBJ1-2, with TRBD1 matching over 8 bases. Germline CDR1 is SEHNR and CDR2 is FQNEAQ (reference sequence). The CDR3 length is 15 residues. V lost 5 bases and J lost 2; bases outside the gene matches: 7. The DNA for the CDR3 is TGTGCCAGCAGCGTACAGGGGGGGATAAACTATGGCTACACCTTC. Translation gives CASSVQGGINYGYTF.

This rearrangement joins TRBV5-6 to TRBJ2-7; TRBD2 aligns across 8 bases. The CDR3 extends over 15 amino acids. CDR1 is SGHDT, CDR2 YYEEEE, per germline. V lost 5 bases and J lost 2; bases outside the gene matches: 9. Here the CDR3 reads CASRFWGLVTYEQYF. The CDR3, as DNA: TGTGCCAGCAGGTTTTGGGGACTAGTAACCTACGAGCAGTACTTC.

The chain joins TRBV7-9 to TRBJ2-1; TRBD2 is a possible D gene (5 bases). Germline V gives CDR1 SEHNR, CDR2 FQNEAQ (reference sequence). Trimming left V 1 base short and J 7 bases short, with 8 bases between. The CDR3 is made up of 13 amino acids. CDR3 sequence reads: CASSLEGGNEQFF. The CDR3 coding sequence is TGTGCCAGCAGCTTAGAGGGCGGGAATGAGCAGTTCTTC.

This rearrangement joins TRBV6-1 to TRBJ2-2; unclear D gene. Trimming removed 2 bases at V and 7 bases at J, with 8 bases between. The CDR3 runs to 13 residues. Germline V gives CDR1 MNHNS, CDR2 SASEGT. Written as DNA, the CDR3 is TGTGCCAGCAGTGAATTTTTCATCGGGGAGCTGTTTTTT. Its protein is CASSEFFIGELFF.

The V gene is TRBV7-2, the J gene TRBJ1-1; D is uncertain. V was cut by 1 base and J by 1 base, with 16 bases left in between. The CDR3 is made up of 17 amino acids. Germline V gene lookup returns CDR1 SGHTA and CDR2 FQGNSA. The CDR3 reads CASSLVALGVANTEAFF. DNA of the CDR3: TGTGCCAGCAGCTTAGTGGCCCTCGGGGTCGCGAACACTGAAGCTTTCTTT. The full variable domain, its missing parts supplied by reference TRBV7-2 and TRBJ1-1, is GAGVSQSPSNKVTEKGKDVELRCDPISGHTALYWYRQSLGQGLEFLIYFQGNSAPDKSGLPSDRFSAERTGGSVSTLTIQRTQQEDSAVYLCASSLVALGVANTEAFFGQGTRLTVV.

This CDR3 reads CASSRLAGANTGELFF. The CDR3 DNA sequence: TGTGCCAGTAGTAGGCTAGCGGGAGCTAACACCGGGGAGCTGTTTTTT. V and J are TRBV19 and TRBJ2-2, with 10 bases lining up with TRBD2. V trimming: 4 bases; J trimming: 2 bases; junction bases outside the gene matches: 4. CDR3 length: 16 residues. Germline lookup yields CDR1 LNHDA and CDR2 SQIVND (reference sequence).

This sequence joins TRBV27 and TRBJ2-7; weak D call: TRBD2 (5 bases). The ends were cut back, 5 bases at V and 9 bases at J, with 14 bases in the middle. The CDR3 sequence is 12 residues long. Germline CDR1 and CDR2: MNHEY and SMNVEV (reference sequence). The CDR3 reads CASSPDLRGQYF. The CDR3 coding sequence is TGTGCCAGCAGTCCGGACTTACGGGGGCAGTACTTC.